This T cell receptor beta chain stems from a study of T cell responses to AZD1222 COVID-19 vaccine. This clone has a handful of counts. Its antigen is unidentified. Study observations and caveats: Elevations in Spike-specific TCR breadth and depth followed administration of two AZD1222 doses. Spike was spanned by vaccine-associated CD4 TCRs, which were dominant at 160-218 and 743-854. Reportedly, close to half of spike-specific TCRs are directed against unmutated variant regions.

Sequenced by immunoSEQ multiplex PCR; TCRdb stores in-frame clones only, minus some. The sample lists 95,000 or so clones; roughly nine tenths were seen once. V was cut by 5 bases and J by 5 bases, with 15 bases left in between. Germline-derived CDR1 and CDR2 are SEHNR and FQNEAQ (reference sequence). The CDR3 has 15 amino acids. The sequencing used peripheral blood, collected on day 0 of AZD1222 vaccination. The rearrangement uses TRBV7-9 and TRBJ2-2; D is perhaps TRBD1 (5 bases). The receptor was isolated from an adult in good health. CDR3 protein: CASSQATVRTGELFF. Here the CDR3 DNA reads TGTGCCAGCAGCCAAGCGACAGTACGGACCGGGGAGCTGTTTTTT.